A selection of T cell receptor beta chains follows, all from one sample in a study of shared clonotypes between healthy human individuals. The method was immunoSEQ multiplex PCR; TCRdb's version includes in-frame clones alone and lacks a portion of them. The sample includes some 2.3 million clones, over 85% of them seen just once. The sample taken for sequencing was naive CD4+ T cells from PBMCs. Every receptor here comes from a man between 18 and 29 years old in good health. Some clones in this sample may be carry-over from other donors' samples. The CDR3 runs from the conserved cysteine through the conserved F or W. Each record gives: V gene, J gene, D gene, CDR3 DNA, CDR3 protein. D genes are given only for firm matches.

v_call: TRBV10-1
j_call: TRBJ2-1
d_call: NA
cdr3_nt: TGCGCCAGCAGTCCGGACCACAATGAGCAGTTCTTC
cdr3_aa: CASSPDHNEQFF

v_call: TRBV6-5
j_call: TRBJ2-7
d_call: TRBD2
cdr3_nt: TGTGCCAGCAGTGGGACTAGCGGGATCTACGAGCAGTACTTC
cdr3_aa: CASSGTSGIYEQYF

v_call: TRBV11-2
j_call: TRBJ1-6
d_call: TRBD1
cdr3_nt: TGTGCCAGCAACACGGGGTCCGGGACAGCCTCCTATAATTCACCCCTCCACTTT
cdr3_aa: CASNTGSGTASYNSPLHF

v_call: TRBV11-2
j_call: TRBJ2-4
d_call: NA
cdr3_nt: TGTGCCAGCAGCCTGACAGTGAAAAACATTCAGTACTTC
cdr3_aa: CASSLTVKNIQYF

v_call: TRBV18
j_call: TRBJ1-1
d_call: NA
cdr3_nt: TGTGCCAGCTCACCACTACCTACGGAAACTGAAGCTTTCTTT
cdr3_aa: CASSPLPTETEAFF

v_call: TRBV5-1
j_call: TRBJ1-1
d_call: NA
cdr3_nt: TGCGCCAGCAGCTTCAGGCAGGCCACAATCAACACTGAAGCTTTCTTT
cdr3_aa: CASSFRQATINTEAFF

v_call: TRBV5-1
j_call: TRBJ2-1
d_call: NA
cdr3_nt: TGCGCCAGCAGCTTGGCTCGCCCGAACGAGCAGTTCTTC
cdr3_aa: CASSLARPNEQFF

v_call: TRBV5-6
j_call: TRBJ1-1
d_call: NA
cdr3_nt: TGTGCCAGCAGCTCACGCTGGGGACTGATGAACACTGAAGCTTTCTTT
cdr3_aa: CASSSRWGLMNTEAFF

v_call: TRBV7-9
j_call: TRBJ2-5
d_call: NA
cdr3_nt: TGTGCCAGCAGCTTAATGGGGGGCCAAGAGACCCAGTACTTC
cdr3_aa: CASSLMGGQETQYF

v_call: TRBV7-9
j_call: TRBJ1-4
d_call: NA
cdr3_nt: TGTGCCAGCAGCTTCGGAGGCGAGGAAAAACTGTTTTTT
cdr3_aa: CASSFGGEEKLFF

v_call: TRBV7-8
j_call: TRBJ1-1
d_call: NA
cdr3_nt: TGTGCCAGCAGCTCTCAGCGCCTCGAGGGCACTGAAGCTTTCTTT
cdr3_aa: CASSSQRLEGTEAFF

v_call: TRBV14
j_call: TRBJ2-2
d_call: TRBD2
cdr3_nt: TGTGCCAGCAGAATCGGACTAGCGGGAGCCGGGGAGCTGTTTTTT
cdr3_aa: CASRIGLAGAGELFF